This TCR beta chain originates from a study of blood T cells in healthy people across ages (dated by TCRdb to between 2014 and 2016). General notes on the study: In model experiments, template switching captured roughly one uniquely barcoded TCR beta cDNA molecule for every two T cells. Using deep sequencing normalized with unique cDNA molecular identifiers, the study measured how TCR beta repertoire diversity changes with age. Four age groups were formed from the donors: young (average approximately 15 years), middle-aged (around 41), aged (approximately 60) and long-lived (82). Donors of different ages were randomly distributed across sequencing lanes to avoid experimental bias. The study analyzed two additional independent replicas of 1 million unique cDNA reads from the same blood draw for two donors, one aged 18 to 30 and one aged 80 or older. The study at large found these results: Observed TCR beta diversity per million T cells fell roughly linearly with age, and a significant reduction was already apparent by age roughly 40. Since profiling was done on bulk unsorted PBMCs, naive and antigen-experienced compartments could not be conclusively compared. Estimates of total diversity based on one million sequenced T cells were considered lower bounds and underestimates. A strong correlation was found between observed TCR beta diversity and the percentage of naive T cells measured by flow cytometry. Because the CMV infection status of the donors was unknown, age-related changes in expanded clonotypes may potentially have been confounded. Compared with the aged group, more naive CD4+ T cells, fewer expanded clones and increased TCR diversity were shown by the long-lived group, suggesting age selection.

V is pruned by 3 bases and J by 5 bases, leaving 6 bases of the junction without a gene match. The germline V gene supplies CDR1 SGDLS and CDR2 YYNGEE. The CDR3 holds 15 amino acids from the cysteine to the phenylalanine. Only CDR3 DNA is held: 45 bases, read in frame from base 1. The method was 5' RACE. The data were produced on an Illumina HiSeq 2500. A second PCR of roughly 7 to 11 cycles was performed with a sample-barcoded 5' primer and a J-beta primer mix. A template-switch 5' adaptor carrying 12 random nucleotides introduced a unique molecular identifier onto each TCR beta cDNA molecule. At least 2.5 million CDR3-containing paired-end reads were obtained from each sample. The Mint cDNA synthesis kit, primed by a TRBC-specific oligonucleotide, was used to synthesize first-strand cDNA from all RNA. Following uracil-DNA glycosylase treatment, all cDNA underwent a first 18-cycle PCR with the universal primers M1SS and BC2_uni_R. As for the authors' bioinformatics: For normalization, 1 million high-quality reads were randomly selected from each sample, with every read carrying a distinct molecular identifier. Instead of being binned into consensus sequences, reads with shared molecular identifiers were discarded. MiTCR, set to a Q25 quality threshold and the strictest error-elimination algorithm, was used for CDR3 identification, clonotype clustering and error correction. A nonparametric unseen species model with Euler transformation was used to estimate a lower bound on total TCR beta diversity. TCRdb's own reprocessing of the public reads used fastp at Q25 and MiXCR and kept productive beta chains. Identical CDR3 protein sequences are pooled into one entry, listed with their most common genes and DNA. The V and J calls and clone size are TCRdb's, not the authors'. The sample contains about 1,400,000 distinct CDR3 sequences, about 43% of them found a single time. The top ten hold under 8% of the sample.

In regard to this clonotype: This clone's antigen is unknown. It has no much larger one-base neighbor in the sample; base qualities were not kept.

The approximately 39 donors, aged about 6 to 95 years, were systemically healthy Caucasian individuals from Russia. Each donor gave about 9.7 milliliters of peripheral blood, drawn into EDTA-treated Vacutainer tubes. Ficoll-Paque density-gradient centrifugation was used to isolate PBMCs, with at least 7 million obtained per sample. Total RNA was extracted from PBMCs with Trizol reagent, with at least 6 micrograms obtained per sample. The percentages of naive CD45RAhigh/CD27high T cells were determined by flow cytometry on a PBMC aliquot from every donor. Recombination linked TRBV9 to TRBJ2-2, with 8 middle bases fitting TRBD2. This TCR was recovered from a woman younger than 30 in good health. The specimen was blood. The DNA reads TGTGCCAGCAGCGCCGGGGGGGCCGGTACCGGGGAGCTGTTTTTT. Its protein reads: CASSAGGAGTGELFF.